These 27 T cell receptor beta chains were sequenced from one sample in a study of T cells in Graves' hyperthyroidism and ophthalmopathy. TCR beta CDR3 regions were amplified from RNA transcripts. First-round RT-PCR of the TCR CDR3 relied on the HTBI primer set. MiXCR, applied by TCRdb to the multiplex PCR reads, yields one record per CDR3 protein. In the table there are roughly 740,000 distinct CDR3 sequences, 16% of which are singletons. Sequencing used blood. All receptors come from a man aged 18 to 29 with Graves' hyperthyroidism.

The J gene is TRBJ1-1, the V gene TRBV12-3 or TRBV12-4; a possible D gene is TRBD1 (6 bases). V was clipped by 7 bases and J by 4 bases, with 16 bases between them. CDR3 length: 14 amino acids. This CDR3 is CASTLRGGRTEAFF. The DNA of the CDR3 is TGTGCCAGCACCTTACGGGGGGGCCGCACTGAAGCTTTCTTT.

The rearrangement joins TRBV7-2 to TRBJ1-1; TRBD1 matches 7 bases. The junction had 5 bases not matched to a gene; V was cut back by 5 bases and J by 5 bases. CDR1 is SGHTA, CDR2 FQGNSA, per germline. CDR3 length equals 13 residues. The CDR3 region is CASSAGGWTEAFF. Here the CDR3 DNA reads TGTGCCAGCAGCGCAGGGGGATGGACTGAAGCTTTCTTT.

The CDR3 spells CASSQGFGSYEQYF. CDR3 DNA: TGCGCCAGCAGCCAAGGTTTCGGGTCCTACGAGCAGTACTTC. The chain has TRBV4-1 and TRBJ2-7, with D uncertain. Trimming took 1 base from V and 1 from J, leaving 8 bases between them. Germline V gene data show CDR1 as MGHRA and CDR2 as YSYEKL. This CDR3 is 14 amino acids long.

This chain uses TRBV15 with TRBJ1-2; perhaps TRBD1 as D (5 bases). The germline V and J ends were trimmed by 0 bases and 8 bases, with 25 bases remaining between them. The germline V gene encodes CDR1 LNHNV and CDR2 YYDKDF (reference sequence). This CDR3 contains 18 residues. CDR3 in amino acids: CATSRDLWSGRDEGGYTF. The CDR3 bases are TGTGCCACCAGCAGAGATCTGTGGTCTGGCAGGGATGAGGGAGGCTACACCTTC.

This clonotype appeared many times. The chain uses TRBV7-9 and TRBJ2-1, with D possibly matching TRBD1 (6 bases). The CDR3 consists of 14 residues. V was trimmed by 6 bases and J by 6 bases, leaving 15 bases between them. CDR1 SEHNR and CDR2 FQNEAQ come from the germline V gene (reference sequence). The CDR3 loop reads CASRVSGHSNEQFF. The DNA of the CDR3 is TGTGCCAGCAGAGTCTCGGGACACAGCAATGAGCAGTTCTTC.

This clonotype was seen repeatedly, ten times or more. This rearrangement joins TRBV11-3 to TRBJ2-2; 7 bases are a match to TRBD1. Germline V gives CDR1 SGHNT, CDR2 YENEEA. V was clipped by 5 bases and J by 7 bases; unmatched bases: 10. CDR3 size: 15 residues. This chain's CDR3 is CASSRVRGYSGELFF. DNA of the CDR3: TGTGCCAGCAGCCGGGTCAGGGGGTACAGCGGGGAGCTGTTTTTT. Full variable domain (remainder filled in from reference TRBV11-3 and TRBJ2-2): EAGVVQSPRYKIIEKKQPVAFWCNPISGHNTLYWYLQNLGQGPELLIRYENEEAVDDSQLPKDRFSAERLKGVDSTLKIQPAELGDSAVYLCASSRVRGYSGELFFGEGSRLTVL.

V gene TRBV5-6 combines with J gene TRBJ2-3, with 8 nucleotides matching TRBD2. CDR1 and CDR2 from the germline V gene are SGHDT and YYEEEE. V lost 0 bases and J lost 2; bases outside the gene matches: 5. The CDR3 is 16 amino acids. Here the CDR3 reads CASSLALAGFTDTQYF. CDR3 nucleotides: TGTGCCAGCAGCTTGGCGCTAGCGGGCTTCACAGATACGCAGTATTTT.

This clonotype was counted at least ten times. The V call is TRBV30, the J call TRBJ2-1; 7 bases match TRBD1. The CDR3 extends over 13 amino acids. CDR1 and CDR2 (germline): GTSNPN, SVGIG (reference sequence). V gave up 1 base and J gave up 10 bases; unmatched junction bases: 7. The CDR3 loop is CAWSGTQQGEQFF. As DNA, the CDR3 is TGTGCCTGGAGTGGTACTCAACAGGGGGAGCAGTTCTTC. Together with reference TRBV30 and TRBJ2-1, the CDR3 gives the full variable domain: SQTIHQWPATLVQPVGSPLSLECTVEGTSNPNLYWYRQAAGRGLQLLFYSVGIGQISSEVPQNLSASRPQDRQFILSSKKLLLSDSGFYLCAWSGTQQGEQFFGPGTRLTVL.

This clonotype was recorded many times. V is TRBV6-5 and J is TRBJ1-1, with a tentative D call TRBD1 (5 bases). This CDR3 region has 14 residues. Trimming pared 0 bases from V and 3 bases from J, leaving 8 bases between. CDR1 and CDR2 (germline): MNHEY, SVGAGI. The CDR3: CASSYSAGDTEAFF. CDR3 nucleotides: TGTGCCAGCAGTTACTCAGCGGGGGACACTGAAGCTTTCTTT.

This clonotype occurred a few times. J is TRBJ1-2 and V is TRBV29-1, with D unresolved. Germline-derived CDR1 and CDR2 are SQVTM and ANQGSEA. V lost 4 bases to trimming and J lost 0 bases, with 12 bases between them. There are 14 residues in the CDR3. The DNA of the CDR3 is TGCAGCGTTGGGGCGGCCGGGACTAACTATGGCTACACCTTC. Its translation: CSVGAAGTNYGYTF.

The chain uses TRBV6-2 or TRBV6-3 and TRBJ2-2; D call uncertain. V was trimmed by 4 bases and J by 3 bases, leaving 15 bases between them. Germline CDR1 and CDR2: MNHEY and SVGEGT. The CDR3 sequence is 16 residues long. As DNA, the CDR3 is TGTGCCAGCAGTTCCCTCTGGGCCCTCGACACCGGGGAGCTGTTTTTT. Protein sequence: CASSSLWALDTGELFF.

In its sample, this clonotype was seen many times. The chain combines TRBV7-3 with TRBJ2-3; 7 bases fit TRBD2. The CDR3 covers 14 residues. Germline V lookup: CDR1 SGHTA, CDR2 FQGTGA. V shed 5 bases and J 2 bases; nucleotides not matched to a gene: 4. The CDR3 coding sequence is TGTGCCAGCAGCATGGGAGGGGTCACAGATACGCAGTATTTT. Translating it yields CASSMGGVTDTQYF.

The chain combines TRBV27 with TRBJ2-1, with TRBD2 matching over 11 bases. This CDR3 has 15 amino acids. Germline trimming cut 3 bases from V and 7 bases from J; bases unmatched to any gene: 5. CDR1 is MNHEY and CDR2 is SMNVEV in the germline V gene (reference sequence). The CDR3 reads CASSFYRLAGNEQFF. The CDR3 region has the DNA TGTGCCAGCAGTTTTTATAGACTAGCGGGAAATGAGCAGTTCTTC.

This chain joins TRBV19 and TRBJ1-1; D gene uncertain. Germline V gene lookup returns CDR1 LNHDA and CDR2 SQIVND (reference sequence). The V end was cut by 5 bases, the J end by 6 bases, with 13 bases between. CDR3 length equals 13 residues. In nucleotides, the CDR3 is TGTGCCAGTAGTTCTTTTCAGAGGGCTGAAGCTTTCTTT. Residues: CASSSFQRAEAFF.

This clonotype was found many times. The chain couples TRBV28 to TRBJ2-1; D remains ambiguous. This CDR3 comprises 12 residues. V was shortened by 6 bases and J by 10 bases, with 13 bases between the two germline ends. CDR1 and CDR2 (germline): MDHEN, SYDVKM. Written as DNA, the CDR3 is TGTGCCAGCAGCTCATACCCTTGGGAGCAGTTCTTC. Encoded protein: CASSSYPWEQFF.

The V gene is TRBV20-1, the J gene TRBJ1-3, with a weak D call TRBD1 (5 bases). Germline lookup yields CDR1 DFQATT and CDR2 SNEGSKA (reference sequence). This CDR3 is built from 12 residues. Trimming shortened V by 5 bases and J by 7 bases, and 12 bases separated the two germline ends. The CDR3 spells CSALVRQNTIYF. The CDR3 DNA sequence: TGCAGTGCTCTCGTTAGACAGAACACCATATATTTT.

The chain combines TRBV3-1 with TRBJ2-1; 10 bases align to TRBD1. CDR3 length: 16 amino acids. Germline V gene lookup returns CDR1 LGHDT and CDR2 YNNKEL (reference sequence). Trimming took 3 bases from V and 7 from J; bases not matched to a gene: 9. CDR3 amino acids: CASSHPTGGAGNEQFF. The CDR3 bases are TGTGCCAGCAGCCATCCGACAGGGGGCGCGGGAAATGAGCAGTTCTTC.

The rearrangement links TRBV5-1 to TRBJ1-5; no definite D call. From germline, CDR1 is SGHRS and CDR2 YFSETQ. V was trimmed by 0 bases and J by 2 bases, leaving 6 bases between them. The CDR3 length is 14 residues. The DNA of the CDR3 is TGCGCCAGCAGCTTGGCTGAGCGCAATCAGCCCCAGCATTTT. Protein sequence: CASSLAERNQPQHF.

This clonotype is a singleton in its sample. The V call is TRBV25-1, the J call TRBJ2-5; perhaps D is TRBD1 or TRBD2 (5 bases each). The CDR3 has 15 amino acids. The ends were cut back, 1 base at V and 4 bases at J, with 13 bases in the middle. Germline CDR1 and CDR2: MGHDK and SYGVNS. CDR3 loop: CASSESIDGGETQYF. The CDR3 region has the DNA TGTGCCAGCAGTGAATCAATAGATGGGGGAGAGACCCAGTACTTC.

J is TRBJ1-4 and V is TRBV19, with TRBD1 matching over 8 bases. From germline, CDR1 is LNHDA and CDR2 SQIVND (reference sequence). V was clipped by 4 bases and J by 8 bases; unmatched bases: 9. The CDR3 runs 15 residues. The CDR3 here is CASSRQGAQKEKLFF. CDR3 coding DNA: TGTGCCAGTAGTAGGCAGGGGGCGCAGAAGGAAAAACTGTTTTTT.

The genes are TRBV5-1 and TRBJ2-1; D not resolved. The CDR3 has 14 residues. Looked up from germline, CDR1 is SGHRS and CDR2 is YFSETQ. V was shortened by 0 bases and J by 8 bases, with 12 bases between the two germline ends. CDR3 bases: TGCGCCAGCAGCTTGGATCCCCCCGGCCATGAGCAGTTCTTC. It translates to CASSLDPPGHEQFF. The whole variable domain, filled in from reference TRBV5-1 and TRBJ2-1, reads KAGVTQTPRYLIKTRGQQVTLSCSPISGHRSVSWYQQTPGQGLQFLFEYFSETQRNKGNFPGRFSGRQFSNSRSEMNVSTLELGDSALYLCASSLDPPGHEQFFGPGTRLTVL.

The CDR3 loop is CSSKGPLYGYTF. The CDR3, as DNA: TGCAGTTCGAAGGGTCCTCTATATGGCTACACCTTC. The chain combines TRBV20-1 with TRBJ1-2, with unresolved D. Trimming removed 8 bases from V and 5 bases from J, with 15 bases in between. The germline V gene has CDR1 DFQATT and CDR2 SNEGSKA (reference sequence). This CDR3 is built from 12 residues.

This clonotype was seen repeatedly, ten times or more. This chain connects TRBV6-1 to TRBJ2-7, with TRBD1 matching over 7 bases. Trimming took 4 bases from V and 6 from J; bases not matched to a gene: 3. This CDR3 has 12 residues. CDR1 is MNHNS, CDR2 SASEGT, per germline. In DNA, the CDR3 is TGTGCCAGCAGTGTACACAGGGGCGAGCAGTACTTC. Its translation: CASSVHRGEQYF.

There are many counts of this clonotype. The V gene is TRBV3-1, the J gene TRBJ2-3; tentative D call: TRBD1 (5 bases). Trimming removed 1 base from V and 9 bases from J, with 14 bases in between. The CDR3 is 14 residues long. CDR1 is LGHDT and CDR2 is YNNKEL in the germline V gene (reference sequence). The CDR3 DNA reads TGTGCCAGCAGCCAAGGTATCGGCGGACAAACGCAGTATTTT. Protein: CASSQGIGGQTQYF.

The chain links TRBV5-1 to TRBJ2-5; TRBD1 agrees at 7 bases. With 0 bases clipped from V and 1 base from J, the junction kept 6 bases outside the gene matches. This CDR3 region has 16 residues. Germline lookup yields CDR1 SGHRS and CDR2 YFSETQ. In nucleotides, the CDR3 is TGCGCCAGCAGCTTGGCAAGGACAGGCCTCCAAGAGACCCAGTACTTC. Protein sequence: CASSLARTGLQETQYF.

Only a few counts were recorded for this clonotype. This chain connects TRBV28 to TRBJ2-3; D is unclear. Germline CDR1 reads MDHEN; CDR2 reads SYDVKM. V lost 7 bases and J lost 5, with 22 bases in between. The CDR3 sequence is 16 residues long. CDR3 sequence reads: CASKRVSRAFGDTQYF. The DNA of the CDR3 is TGTGCCAGCAAACGTGTCTCTCGGGCTTTTGGAGATACGCAGTATTTT.

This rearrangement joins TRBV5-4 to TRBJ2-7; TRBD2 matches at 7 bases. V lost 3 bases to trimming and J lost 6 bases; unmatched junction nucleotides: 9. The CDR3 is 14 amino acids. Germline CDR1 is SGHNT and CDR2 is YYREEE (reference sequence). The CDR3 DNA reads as TGTGCCAGCAGCTCCGGGGGAGGGGAAGGCGAGCAGTACTTC. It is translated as CASSSGGGEGEQYF. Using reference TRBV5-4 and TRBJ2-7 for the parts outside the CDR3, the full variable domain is ETGVTQSPTHLIKTRGQQVTLRCSSQSGHNTVSWYQQALGQGPQFIFQYYREEENGRGNFPPRFSGLQFPNYSSELNVNALELDDSALYLCASSSGGGEGEQYFGPGTRLTVT.